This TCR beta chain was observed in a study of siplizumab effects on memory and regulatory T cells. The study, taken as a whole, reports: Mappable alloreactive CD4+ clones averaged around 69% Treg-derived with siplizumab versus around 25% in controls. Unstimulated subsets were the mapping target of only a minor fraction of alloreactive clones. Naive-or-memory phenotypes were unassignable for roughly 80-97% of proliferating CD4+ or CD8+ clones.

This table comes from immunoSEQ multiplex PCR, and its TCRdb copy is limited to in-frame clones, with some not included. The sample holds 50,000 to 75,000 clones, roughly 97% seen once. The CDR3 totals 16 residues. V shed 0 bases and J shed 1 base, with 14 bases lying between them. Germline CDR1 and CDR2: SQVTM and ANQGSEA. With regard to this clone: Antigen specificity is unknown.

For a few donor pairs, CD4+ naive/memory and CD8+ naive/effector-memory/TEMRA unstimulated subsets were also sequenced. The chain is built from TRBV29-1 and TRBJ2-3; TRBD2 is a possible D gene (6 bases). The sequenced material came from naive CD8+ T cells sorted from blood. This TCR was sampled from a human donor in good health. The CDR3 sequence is CSVEDGFREGTDTQYF. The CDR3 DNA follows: TGCAGCGTTGAAGATGGGTTCAGGGAGGGCACAGATACGCAGTATTTT.